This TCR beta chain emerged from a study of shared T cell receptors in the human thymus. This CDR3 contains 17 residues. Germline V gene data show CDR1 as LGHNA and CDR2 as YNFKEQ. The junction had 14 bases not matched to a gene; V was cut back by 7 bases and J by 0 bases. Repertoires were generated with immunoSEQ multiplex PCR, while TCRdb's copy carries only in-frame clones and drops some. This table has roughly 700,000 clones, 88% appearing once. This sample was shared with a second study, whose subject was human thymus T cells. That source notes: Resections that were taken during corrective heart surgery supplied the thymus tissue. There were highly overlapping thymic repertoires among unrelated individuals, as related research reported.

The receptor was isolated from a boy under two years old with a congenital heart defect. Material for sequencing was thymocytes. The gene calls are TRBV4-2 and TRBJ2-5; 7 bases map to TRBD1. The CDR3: CASNLNGQVDNQETQYF. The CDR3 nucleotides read TGTGCCAGCAACCTAAACGGACAGGTGGACAACCAAGAGACCCAGTACTTC.